The table lists the clone carrying this T cell receptor beta chain with many counts. The antigen is not known. The data were taken from a study of HIV-infected patients and healthy controls. Study-level findings and limits: HIV-infected patients shared fewer CDR3 sequences between individuals than healthy controls. Comparisons were complicated because patients and controls had unequal numbers of distinct sequences.

The repertoire came from unfractionated whole blood and reflected all unsorted peripheral T cells. Reverse transcription used approximately 500 ng RNA and constant-region primers for alpha and beta. Separate chain-specific third strand synthesis with multiplexing indices produced the alpha and beta libraries. TCRdb re-called the 5' RACE reads with MiXCR, one entry per CDR3 protein. The table shows around 11,000 distinct CDR3 sequences, with 8% to 13% occurring only once. The origin of this receptor is an adult with HIV infection. The sample here was blood, taken before antiretroviral therapy.

Written as DNA, the CDR3 is TGTGCCAGCAGTATCGACAGGGGGCAAGGAGAGCAGTACTTC. Protein: CASSIDRGQGEQYF. This rearrangement joins TRBV12-3 or TRBV12-4 to TRBJ2-7, with 10 bases fitting TRBD1. There are 14 residues in the CDR3. The V gene end was trimmed by 5 bases and the J gene end by 7 bases; junction bases not matched to a gene: 8.